The 5 T cell receptor beta chains reported below all come from one sample, sequenced in a study of T-cell memory formation after mild COVID-19 listed by TCRdb under 2021. Receptor libraries were prepared by 5' RACE. The run used an Illumina NovaSeq 6000. TCRdb reprocessed the public reads (quality trimming at Q25 with fastp, clone calling with MiXCR) and kept in-frame beta chains. All rows with the same CDR3 protein become a single entry with the most common DNA and genes. A total of about 400,000 distinct CDR3 sequences appear in this sample, about a quarter of them only once. Less than 15% of the sample is held by the ten biggest clonotypes. Sequencing was carried out using PBMCs or a T cell subset sorted from them (not recorded which). These receptors were collected from an adult woman who had mild COVID-19 (a few samples of this study predate the infection). The sample titles of this study are shuffled in the database, so cell type and time point are left out; the donor was told from shared clones.

This clonotype was counted a few times. The chain couples TRBV6-6 to TRBJ2-2; 9 bases map to TRBD1. The CDR3 is 16 residues long. CDR1 is MNHNY and CDR2 is SVGAGI in the germline V gene (reference sequence). Trimming cost V 6 bases and J 4 bases; bases outside gene matches: 9. CDR3 DNA: TGTGCCAGCAGCCAAGGACAGGGGCGGGCCACCGGGGAGCTGTTTTTT. Its protein is CASSQGQGRATGELFF.

DNA for the CDR3: TGTGCCATCAGTGAGTCCTTAACACAGGGGAATGAAAAACTGTTTTTT. Its translation: CAISESLTQGNEKLFF. The chain recombines TRBV10-3 with TRBJ1-4; 7 nucleotides align to TRBD1. Trimming removed 0 bases from V and 5 bases from J; junction bases left unmatched: 6. This CDR3 comprises 16 residues. From germline, CDR1 is ENHRY and CDR2 SYGVKD.

The table lists this clonotype with a few counts. The rearrangement joins TRBV7-9 to TRBJ2-3, with D tentatively TRBD2 (5 bases). This CDR3 contains 15 residues. Germline CDR1 reads SEHNR; CDR2 reads FQNEAQ (reference sequence). V was cut by 8 bases and J by 2 bases, with 17 bases left in between. CDR3: CASSPQRRNTDTQYF. As DNA, the CDR3 is TGTGCCAGCTCCCCCCAGCGGAGGAACACAGATACGCAGTATTTT.

This chain links TRBV7-9 with TRBJ2-3; 7 bases are a match to TRBD1. This CDR3 spans 14 amino acids. V was clipped by 5 bases and J by 2 bases; unmatched bases: 4. CDR1 and CDR2 from the germline V gene are SEHNR and FQNEAQ (reference sequence). The chain's CDR3 is CASSPGQYTDTQYF. DNA of the CDR3: TGTGCCAGCAGCCCGGGACAGTACACAGATACGCAGTATTTT.

The table lists this clonotype with a few counts. This sequence joins TRBV6-5 and TRBJ1-2; no clear D gene. This CDR3 has 14 amino acids. V shed 0 bases and J shed 3 bases, with 8 bases lying between them. Germline CDR1 MNHEY, CDR2 SVGAGI. As DNA, the CDR3 is TGTGCCAGCAGTTACTCGCCCGTATACTATGGCTACACCTTC. Protein sequence: CASSYSPVYYGYTF.